Included here is one T cell receptor beta chain sequence, with context. These data are taken from a study of T cells in Graves' hyperthyroidism and ophthalmopathy. CDR1 is MNHNS and CDR2 is SASEGT in the germline V gene. Trimming removed 4 bases from V and 7 bases from J; junction bases left unmatched: 7. The CDR3 contains 15 residues. Amplification of TCR beta CDR3 regions used RNA as the template. First-round RT-PCR targeting the TCR CDR3 was performed with the HTBI primer set. TCRdb redid the calling of the multiplex PCR reads with MiXCR, one entry per CDR3 protein. The table includes hundreds of thousands of distinct CDR3 sequences, just under 20% detected once.

V is TRBV6-1 and J is TRBJ2-2, with 9 bases fitting TRBD1. This sequence originates from a middle-aged man with Graves' ophthalmopathy. Sequences were obtained from blood. Here the CDR3 reads CASSGTGGDNGELFF. Here the CDR3 DNA reads TGTGCCAGCAGTGGTACAGGGGGCGACAACGGGGAGCTGTTTTTT.